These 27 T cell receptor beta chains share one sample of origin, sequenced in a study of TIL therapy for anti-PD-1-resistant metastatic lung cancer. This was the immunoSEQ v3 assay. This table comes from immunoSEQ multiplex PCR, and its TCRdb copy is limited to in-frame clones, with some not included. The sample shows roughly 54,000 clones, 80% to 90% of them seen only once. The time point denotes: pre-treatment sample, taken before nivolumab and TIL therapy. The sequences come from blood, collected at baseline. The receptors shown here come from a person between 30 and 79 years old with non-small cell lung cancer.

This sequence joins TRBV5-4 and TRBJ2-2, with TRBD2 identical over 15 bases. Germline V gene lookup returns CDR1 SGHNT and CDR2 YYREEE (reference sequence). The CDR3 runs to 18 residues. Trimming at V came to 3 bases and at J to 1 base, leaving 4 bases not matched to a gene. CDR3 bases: TGTGCCAGCAGCTGGGGGACTAGCGGGAGGTTGAACACCGGGGAGCTGTTTTTT. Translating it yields CASSWGTSGRLNTGELFF.

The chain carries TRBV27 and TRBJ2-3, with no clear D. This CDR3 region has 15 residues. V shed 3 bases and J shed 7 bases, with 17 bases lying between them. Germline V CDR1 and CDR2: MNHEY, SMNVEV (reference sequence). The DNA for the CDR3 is TGTGCCAGCAGTTTCAGTGTGAGTTTGGCATATACGCAGTATTTT. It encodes CASSFSVSLAYTQYF.

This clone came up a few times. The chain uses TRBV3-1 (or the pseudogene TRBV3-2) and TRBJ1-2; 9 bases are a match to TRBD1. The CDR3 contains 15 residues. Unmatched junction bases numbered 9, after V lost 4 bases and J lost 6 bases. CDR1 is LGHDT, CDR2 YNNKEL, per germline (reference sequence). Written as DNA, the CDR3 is TGTGCCAGCAGCCCTTCCGGGACAGGGAACCATGGCTACACCTTC. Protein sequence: CASSPSGTGNHGYTF.

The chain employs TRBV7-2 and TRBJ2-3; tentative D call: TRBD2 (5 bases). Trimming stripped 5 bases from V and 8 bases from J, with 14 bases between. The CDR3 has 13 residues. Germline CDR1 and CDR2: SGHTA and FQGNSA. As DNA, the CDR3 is TGTGCCAGCAGCAAGGACTGGCCGGGTACGCAGTATTTT. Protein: CASSKDWPGTQYF.

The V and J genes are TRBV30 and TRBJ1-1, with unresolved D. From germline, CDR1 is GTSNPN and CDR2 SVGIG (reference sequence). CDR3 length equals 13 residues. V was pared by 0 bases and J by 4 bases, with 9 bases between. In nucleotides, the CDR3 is TGTGCCTGGAGTGTAGTCCGGGGCACTGAAGCTTTCTTT. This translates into CAWSVVRGTEAFF.

The DNA of the CDR3 is TGCAGCGCGGTGGCGGCCAACACCGGGGAGCTGTTTTTT. Its protein product is CSAVAANTGELFF. The rearrangement uses TRBV29-1 and TRBJ2-2; D is uncertain. CDR3 size: 13 residues. Trimming pared 7 bases from V and 2 bases from J, leaving 11 bases between. Germline V gene lookup returns CDR1 SQVTM and CDR2 ANQGSEA.

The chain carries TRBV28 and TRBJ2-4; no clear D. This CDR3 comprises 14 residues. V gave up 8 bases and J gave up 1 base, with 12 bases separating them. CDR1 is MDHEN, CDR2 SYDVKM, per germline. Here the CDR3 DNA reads TGTGCCAGCCTAGAGGCAACGGCCAAAAACATTCAGTACTTC. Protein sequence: CASLEATAKNIQYF.

The CDR3 is CASSPAAGSYEQYF. CDR3 in DNA: TGCGCCAGCAGCCCCGCGGCGGGCTCCTACGAGCAGTACTTC. The V call is TRBV5-1, the J call TRBJ2-7, with D possibly matching TRBD2 (5 bases). Trimming removed 4 bases from V and 0 bases from J, with 11 bases in between. In germline, CDR1 is SGHRS, CDR2 YFSETQ. The CDR3 has 14 amino acids.

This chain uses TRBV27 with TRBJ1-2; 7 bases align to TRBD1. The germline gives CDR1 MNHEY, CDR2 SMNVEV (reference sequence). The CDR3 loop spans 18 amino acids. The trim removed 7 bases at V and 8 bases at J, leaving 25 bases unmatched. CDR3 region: CASTSGWGQPSFTSGYTF. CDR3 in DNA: TGTGCCAGCACTTCCGGTTGGGGACAGCCTTCTTTCACGTCGGGCTACACCTTC.

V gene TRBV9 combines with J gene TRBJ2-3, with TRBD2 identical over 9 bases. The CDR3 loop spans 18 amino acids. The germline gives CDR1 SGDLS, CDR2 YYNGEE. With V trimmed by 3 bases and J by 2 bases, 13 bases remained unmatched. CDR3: CASSAFSGGTPPTDTQYF. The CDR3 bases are TGTGCCAGCAGCGCTTTTAGCGGGGGTACCCCCCCCACAGATACGCAGTATTTT.

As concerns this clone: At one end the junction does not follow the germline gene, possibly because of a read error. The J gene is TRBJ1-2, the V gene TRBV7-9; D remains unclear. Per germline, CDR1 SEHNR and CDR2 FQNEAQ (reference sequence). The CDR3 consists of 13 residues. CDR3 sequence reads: CASSLGPEPRTGW. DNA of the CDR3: TGTGCCAGCAGCTTAGGGCCGGAGCCCCGGACCGGTTGG. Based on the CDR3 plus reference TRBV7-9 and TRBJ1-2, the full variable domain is DTGVSQNPRHKITKRGQNVTFRCDPISEHNRLYWYRQTLGQGPEFLTYFQNEAQLEKSRLLSDRFSAERPKGSFSTLEIQRTEQGDSAMYLCASSLGPEPRTGWGSGTRLTVV.

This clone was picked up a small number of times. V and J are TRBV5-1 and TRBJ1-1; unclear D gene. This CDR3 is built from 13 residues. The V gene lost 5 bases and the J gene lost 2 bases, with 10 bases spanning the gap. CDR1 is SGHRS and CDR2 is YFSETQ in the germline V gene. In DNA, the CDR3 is TGCGCCAGCAGACTAGAGTACAACACTGAAGCTTTCTTT. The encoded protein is CASRLEYNTEAFF.

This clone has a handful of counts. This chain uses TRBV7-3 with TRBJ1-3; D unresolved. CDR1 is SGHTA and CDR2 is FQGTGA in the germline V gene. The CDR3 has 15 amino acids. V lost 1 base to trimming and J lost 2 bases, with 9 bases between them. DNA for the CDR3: TGTGCCAGCAGCTTAAGCGTGCCCCCTGGAAACACCATATATTTT. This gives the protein CASSLSVPPGNTIYF.

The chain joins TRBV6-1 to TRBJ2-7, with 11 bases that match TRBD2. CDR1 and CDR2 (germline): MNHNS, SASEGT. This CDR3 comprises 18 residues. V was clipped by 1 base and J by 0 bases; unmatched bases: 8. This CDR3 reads CASSEGVLGTSGSYEQYF. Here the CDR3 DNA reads TGTGCCAGCAGTGAAGGGGTTTTAGGGACTAGCGGCTCCTACGAGCAGTACTTC.

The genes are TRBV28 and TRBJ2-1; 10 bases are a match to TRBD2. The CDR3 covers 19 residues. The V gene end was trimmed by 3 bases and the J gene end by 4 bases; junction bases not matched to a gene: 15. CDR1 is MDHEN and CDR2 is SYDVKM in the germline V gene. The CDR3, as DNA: TGTGCCAGCAGTTTCCTCGACCCCGGACTAGCGGAGGGATACAATGAGCAGTTCTTC. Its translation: CASSFLDPGLAEGYNEQFF.

Written as DNA, the CDR3 is TGTGCCAGTAGTGGGCACCAGAACACTGAAGCTTTCTTT. Protein product: CASSGHQNTEAFF. The chain links TRBV19 to TRBJ1-1; unclear D gene. Per germline, CDR1 LNHDA and CDR2 SQIVND (reference sequence). Trimming took off 5 bases at V and 1 base at J, with 8 bases between the two ends. There are 13 residues in the CDR3.

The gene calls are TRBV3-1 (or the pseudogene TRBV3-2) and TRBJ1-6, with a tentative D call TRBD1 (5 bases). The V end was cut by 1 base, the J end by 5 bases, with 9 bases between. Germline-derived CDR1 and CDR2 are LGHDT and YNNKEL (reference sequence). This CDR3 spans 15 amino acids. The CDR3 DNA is TGTGCCAGCAGCCAAGTCGACAGTAATAATTCACCCCTCCACTTT. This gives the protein CASSQVDSNNSPLHF.

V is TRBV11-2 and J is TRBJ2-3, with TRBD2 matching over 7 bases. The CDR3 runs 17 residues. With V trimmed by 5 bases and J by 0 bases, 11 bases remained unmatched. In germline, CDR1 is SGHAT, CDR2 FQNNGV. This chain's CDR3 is CASSPRPGSGSTDTQYF. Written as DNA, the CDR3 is TGTGCCAGCAGCCCCCGGCCGGGTAGCGGGAGCACAGATACGCAGTATTTT.

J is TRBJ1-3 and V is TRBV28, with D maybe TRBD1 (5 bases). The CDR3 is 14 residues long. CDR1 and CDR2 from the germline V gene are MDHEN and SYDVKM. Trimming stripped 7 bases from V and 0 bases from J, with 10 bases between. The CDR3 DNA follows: TGTGCCAGCAACCGACAGAGCTCTGGAAACACCATATATTTT. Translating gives CASNRQSSGNTIYF.

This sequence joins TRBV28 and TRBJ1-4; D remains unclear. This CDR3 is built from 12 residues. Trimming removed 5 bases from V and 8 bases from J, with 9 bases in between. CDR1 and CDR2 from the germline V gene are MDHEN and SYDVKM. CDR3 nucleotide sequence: TGTGCCAGCAGTCGGCCCCGAGAAAAACTGTTTTTT. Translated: CASSRPREKLFF.

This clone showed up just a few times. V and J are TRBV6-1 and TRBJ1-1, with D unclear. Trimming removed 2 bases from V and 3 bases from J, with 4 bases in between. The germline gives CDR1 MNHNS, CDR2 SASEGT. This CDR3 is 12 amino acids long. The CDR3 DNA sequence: TGTGCCAGCAGTGAACCGGACACTGAAGCTTTCTTT. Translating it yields CASSEPDTEAFF.

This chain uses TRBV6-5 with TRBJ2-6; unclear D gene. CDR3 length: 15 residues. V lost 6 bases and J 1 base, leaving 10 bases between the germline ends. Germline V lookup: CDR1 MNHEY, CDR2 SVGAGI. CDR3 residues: CASRKYESGANVLTF. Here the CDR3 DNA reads TGTGCCAGCAGGAAGTACGAGTCTGGGGCCAACGTCCTGACTTTC.

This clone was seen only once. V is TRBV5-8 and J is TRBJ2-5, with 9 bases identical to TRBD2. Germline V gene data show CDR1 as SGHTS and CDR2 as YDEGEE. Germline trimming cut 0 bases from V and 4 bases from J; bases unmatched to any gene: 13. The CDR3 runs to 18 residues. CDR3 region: CASSLASKRGAVGETQYF. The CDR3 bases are TGTGCCAGCAGCTTGGCCAGTAAGCGGGGGGCCGTAGGAGAGACCCAGTACTTC.

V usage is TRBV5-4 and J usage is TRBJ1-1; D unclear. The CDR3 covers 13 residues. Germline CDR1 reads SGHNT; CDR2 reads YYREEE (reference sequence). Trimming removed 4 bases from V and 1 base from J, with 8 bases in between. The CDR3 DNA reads TGTGCCAGCAGCGTTAGTCGGAACACTGAAGCTTTCTTT. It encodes CASSVSRNTEAFF.

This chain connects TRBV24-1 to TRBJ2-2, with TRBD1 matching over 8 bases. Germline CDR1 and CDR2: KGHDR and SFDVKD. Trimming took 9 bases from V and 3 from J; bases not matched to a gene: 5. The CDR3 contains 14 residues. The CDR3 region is CATAKDRDTGELFF. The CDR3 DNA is TGTGCCACCGCAAAGGACAGGGACACCGGGGAGCTGTTTTTT.

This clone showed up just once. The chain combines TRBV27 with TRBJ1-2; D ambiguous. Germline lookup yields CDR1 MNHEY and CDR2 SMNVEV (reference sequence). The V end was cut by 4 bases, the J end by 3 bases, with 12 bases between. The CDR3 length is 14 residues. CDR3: CASSSSGLYYGYTF. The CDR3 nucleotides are TGTGCCAGCAGTTCCTCGGGCCTATACTATGGCTACACCTTC.

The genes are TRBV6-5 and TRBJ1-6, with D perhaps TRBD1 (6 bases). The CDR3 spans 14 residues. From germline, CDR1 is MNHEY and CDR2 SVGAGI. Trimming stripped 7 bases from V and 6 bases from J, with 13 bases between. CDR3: CASKIQGSNSPLHF. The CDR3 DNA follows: TGTGCCAGCAAGATACAGGGTAGTAATTCACCCCTCCACTTT.